This note documents a single T cell receptor beta chain sequence. Its antigen remains unidentified. The authors incorporated unique molecular identifiers into the TCR beta cDNA libraries. One entry per CDR3 protein, called by TCRdb with MiXCR from the PCR reads. The data show some 700,000 distinct CDR3 sequences, with 59% seen just once and approximately 10% held by the top ten. The sample belongs to a study of post-analysis software for immune sequencing data. Whole-study findings and limits: Samples prepared in the same batch strongly co-clustered by F measure. Diversity measured as normalized Chao1 was significantly lower in multiple sclerosis patients than in controls.

The sequence derives from a girl aged 2-10 years with multiple sclerosis. The material sequenced was blood.

The CDR3 bases are TGCGCCAGCAGCTCCGTAACAGGATTCGAGCAGTACTTC. It specifies CASSSVTGFEQYF. The chain joins TRBV5-1 to TRBJ2-5; possibly TRBD1 for D (5 bases). The J call could be wrong; TRBJ2-7 is a better fit for the DNA end. The CDR3 consists of 13 residues. The V gene's germline CDR1 is SGHRS and CDR2 YFSETQ.